These 29 T cell receptor beta chains were sequenced from one sample in a study of T cell responses to AZD1222 COVID-19 vaccine (dated by TCRdb to 2020 to 2022). The time point label of this sample denotes: about 28 days (+/-7) after the second vaccine dose. The library was generated by the immunoSEQ multiplex PCR assay. TCRdb carries this immuneACCESS record with in-frame sequences only. Its versions omit some clonotypes, under half of them owing to an unresolved V gene in the studies checked, with the rest unexplained. This sample comprises fewer than 200,000 clones, 88% of them detected only once. The ten largest account for roughly 27% of the sample. The specimen was peripheral blood, collected 28 days after the second AZD1222 dose. These receptors were obtained from an adult who received the AZD1222 COVID-19 vaccine.

This clone was seen only once. J is TRBJ2-3 and V is TRBV28; either TRBD1 or TRBD2 may supply D (6 bases each). CDR3 size: 18 residues. The ends were cut back, 5 bases at V and 4 bases at J, with 25 bases in the middle. Germline V gives CDR1 MDHEN, CDR2 SYDVKM. The CDR3 nucleotides are TGTGCCAGCAGTGCCCTGGGGGGCCATAGTTTTGGCGCAGATACGCAGTATTTT. Protein product: CASSALGGHSFGADTQYF.

The rearrangement joins TRBV9 to TRBJ1-6; D is unresolved. V lost 2 bases and J lost 9, with 6 bases in between. The germline CDR1 and CDR2 sequences are SGDLS and YYNGEE. The CDR3 has 12 amino acids. The CDR3 reads CASSVDGSPLHF. CDR3 sequence (DNA): TGTGCCAGCAGCGTCGACGGTTCACCCCTCCACTTT.

V gene TRBV7-3 combines with J gene TRBJ2-2; TRBD1 agrees at 7 bases. Germline V gene sequence: CDR1 SGHTA, CDR2 FQGTGA. The CDR3 sequence is 14 residues long. Trimming removed 8 bases from V and 6 bases from J; junction bases left unmatched: 9. The CDR3 DNA reads as TGTGCCAGCCAGACAGGGATGGGCGCCGGGGAGCTGTTTTTT. It translates to CASQTGMGAGELFF.

The rearrangement uses TRBV12-3 or TRBV12-4 and TRBJ2-1; D unclear. V lost 0 bases and J 8 bases, leaving 5 bases between the germline ends. The CDR3 is 12 residues long. In DNA form, the CDR3 reads TGTGCCAGCAGTTTAGCGGATCATGAGCAGTTCTTC. Residues: CASSLADHEQFF.

This chain links TRBV27 with TRBJ2-7, with 10 bases lining up with TRBD2. With V trimmed by 4 bases and J by 6 bases, 9 bases remained unmatched. CDR1 and CDR2 from the germline V gene are MNHEY and SMNVEV (reference sequence). This CDR3 is built from 15 residues. The CDR3 region is CASSSWTSGTTEQYF. In DNA, the CDR3 is TGTGCCAGCAGTTCCTGGACTAGCGGCACTACCGAGCAGTACTTC.

About this clone itself: Additional DNA sequences in this sample encode the identical CDR3. Written as DNA, the CDR3 is TGTGCCAGCAGCCGTACAGGGGGCAATCAGCCCCAGCATTTT. Amino acids: CASSRTGGNQPQHF. This chain links TRBV6-2 or TRBV6-3 with TRBJ1-5; 7 nucleotides align to TRBD1. This CDR3 contains 14 residues. V lost 6 bases to trimming and J lost 2 bases; unmatched junction nucleotides: 4. Germline V gene lookup returns CDR1 MNHEY and CDR2 SVGEGT.

The CDR3 nucleotides are TGTGCCAGCAGTTTTAACCTACATTGGACAGAAGATAATCAGCCCCAGCATTTT. Translating it yields CASSFNLHWTEDNQPQHF. The V gene is TRBV28, the J gene TRBJ1-5; D is perhaps TRBD1 (6 bases). The germline gives CDR1 MDHEN, CDR2 SYDVKM. This CDR3 comprises 18 residues. V lost 3 bases and J lost 4, with 22 bases in between.

The chain employs TRBV30 and TRBJ2-4; D may be TRBD1 or TRBD2 (5 bases each). This CDR3 spans 15 amino acids. Germline CDR1 reads GTSNPN; CDR2 reads SVGIG (reference sequence). The V end was cut by 2 bases, the J end by 0 bases, with 11 bases between. CDR3 sequence (DNA): TGTGCCTGGAGTCGGACGGGGCTAGCCAAAAACATTCAGTACTTC. It yields the protein CAWSRTGLAKNIQYF.

V is TRBV19 and J is TRBJ2-1; no reliable D call. V shed 3 bases and J shed 15 bases, with 18 bases lying between them. The CDR3 loop spans 13 amino acids. Germline values: CDR1 LNHDA, CDR2 SQIVND (reference sequence). For the CDR3, the DNA is TGTGCCAGTAGTATGACTTTAGCAGACCCGCCGTTCTTC. Translation gives CASSMTLADPPFF.

A single count supports this clone. The rearrangement uses TRBV27 and TRBJ2-4, with D hard to call. The CDR3 covers 11 residues. Per germline, CDR1 MNHEY and CDR2 SMNVEV (reference sequence). V was pared by 4 bases and J by 8 bases, with 6 bases between. CDR3 residues: CASSSQDIQYF. CDR3 sequence (DNA): TGTGCCAGCAGTTCCCAGGACATTCAGTACTTC.

The rearrangement joins TRBV18 to TRBJ2-2; maybe TRBD2 (5 bases). Germline-derived CDR1 and CDR2 are KGHSH and LQKENI. Trimming stripped 0 bases from V and 4 bases from J, with 12 bases between. The CDR3 runs 16 residues. CDR3 region: CASSPPNTGFTGELFF. CDR3 DNA: TGTGCCAGCTCACCACCGAACACGGGGTTCACCGGGGAGCTGTTTTTT. Supplemented by reference TRBV18 and TRBJ2-2, the full variable domain reads NAGVMQNPRHLVRRRGQEARLRCSPMKGHSHVYWYRQLPEEGLKFMVYLQKENIIDESGMPKERFSAEFPKEGPSILRIQQVVRGDSAAYFCASSPPNTGFTGELFFGEGSRLTVL.

The V and J genes are TRBV3-1 (or the pseudogene TRBV3-2) and TRBJ2-7; 9 bases line up with TRBD1. CDR3 length: 15 amino acids. Germline V gives CDR1 LGHDT, CDR2 YNNKEL (reference sequence). Germline trimming cut 2 bases from V and 6 bases from J; bases unmatched to any gene: 8. As DNA, the CDR3 is TGTGCCAGCAGCCAAACCGGGACAGGGAAACTCGAGCAGTACTTC. This encodes CASSQTGTGKLEQYF.

The chain is built from TRBV5-6 and TRBJ2-7; 7 bases match TRBD1. The length of the CDR3 is 13 residues. Losses at the gene ends were 5 bases for V and 3 bases for J; bases not matched to a gene: 5. Per the germline V gene, CDR1 is SGHDT and CDR2 is YYEEEE. This chain's CDR3 is CASSRGRGYEQYF. As DNA, the CDR3 is TGTGCCAGCAGTAGGGGGCGCGGCTACGAGCAGTACTTC. The full variable domain, completed using reference TRBV5-6 and TRBJ2-7, is DAGVTQSPTHLIKTRGQQVTLRCSPKSGHDTVSWYQQALGQGPQFIFQYYEEEERQRGNFPDRFSGHQFPNYSSELNVNALLLGDSALYLCASSRGRGYEQYFGPGTRLTVT.

The chain recombines TRBV6-1 with TRBJ1-1; D gene unclear. The CDR3 runs to 15 residues. The germline V gene has CDR1 MNHNS and CDR2 SASEGT. V gave up 2 bases and J gave up 5 bases, with 15 bases separating them. The CDR3 nucleotides are TGTGCCAGCAGTGAATTGGCGACGGTAGGGACTGAAGCTTTCTTT. Translating it yields CASSELATVGTEAFF.

The rearrangement links TRBV21-1 to TRBJ2-3; the table's D call, TRBD1, has no DNA check behind it. TRBV21-1 is a pseudogene segment. The CDR3 is made up of 16 amino acids. CDR3 region: CASSKADREGTDTQYF. In DNA form, the CDR3 reads TGTGCCAGCAGCAAAGCGGACAGGGAGGGTACAGATACGCAGTATTTT.

The chain links TRBV2 to TRBJ2-3, with 7 bases lining up with TRBD2. CDR3 length: 14 residues. V shed 8 bases, J shed 3 bases, and the junction held 8 bases outside the gene matches. Germline CDR1 and CDR2: SNHLY and FYNNEI. In nucleotides, the CDR3 is TGTGCCAGCGAAACGGGAGGCCCGACAGATACGCAGTATTTT. It is translated as CASETGGPTDTQYF.

Here the CDR3 DNA reads TGTGCCAGCAGCCCAGTCGGGAGCTCCTACAATGAGCAGTTCTTC. It encodes CASSPVGSSYNEQFF. The rearrangement uses TRBV7-3 and TRBJ2-1; a possible D gene is TRBD2 (6 bases). V was cut by 5 bases and J by 0 bases, with 11 bases left in between. The CDR3 extends over 15 amino acids. Germline V gene data show CDR1 as SGHTA and CDR2 as FQGTGA.

V gene TRBV27 combines with J gene TRBJ1-5; possible D gene TRBD1, 6 bases. CDR1 and CDR2 from the germline V gene are MNHEY and SMNVEV (reference sequence). The germline V and J ends were trimmed by 2 bases and 0 bases, with 8 bases remaining between them. The CDR3 extends over 15 amino acids. The DNA of the CDR3 is TGTGCCAGCAGTTTAACAGGGTTTAGCAATCAGCCCCAGCATTTT. Protein: CASSLTGFSNQPQHF.

The genes are TRBV6-4 and TRBJ2-3, with 9 bases identical to TRBD1. The CDR3 is made up of 15 amino acids. Germline-derived CDR1 and CDR2 are MRHNA and SNTAGT. Trimming removed 5 bases from V and 0 bases from J; junction bases left unmatched: 3. The CDR3 sequence is CASSHGTGSTDTQYF. Here the CDR3 DNA reads TGTGCCAGCAGTCATGGGACAGGGAGCACAGATACGCAGTATTTT.

In this sample, this clone turned up a few times. The chain joins TRBV7-3 to TRBJ2-3, with 7 bases lining up with TRBD2. J gave up 3 bases and V 9 bases, and 12 bases lay outside the gene matches. The CDR3 runs 15 residues. CDR1 SGHTA and CDR2 FQGTGA come from the germline V gene. The CDR3 DNA reads as TGTGCCAGTGGCAGGGCTAGCGGTCCTACAGATACGCAGTATTTT. This encodes CASGRASGPTDTQYF.

This clone was observed once. The rearrangement links TRBV3-1 (or the pseudogene TRBV3-2) to TRBJ1-2; 8 bases match TRBD1. There are 13 residues in the CDR3. Per the germline V gene, CDR1 is LGHDT and CDR2 is YNNKEL (reference sequence). The V segment lost 4 bases and the J segment 8 bases; nucleotides outside the gene matches: 6. The CDR3 loop is CASSLDRGGGYTF. For the CDR3, the DNA is TGTGCCAGCAGCCTAGACAGGGGCGGGGGCTACACCTTC.

This chain uses TRBV25-1 with TRBJ2-1, with D possibly TRBD2 on 6 matching bases. Germline CDR1 and CDR2: MGHDK and SYGVNS. The germline V and J ends were trimmed by 1 base and 8 bases, with 18 bases remaining between them. CDR3 size: 16 residues. CDR3 sequence: CASSELGGVSWDEQFF. In nucleotides, the CDR3 is TGTGCCAGCAGTGAATTGGGGGGAGTTTCGTGGGATGAGCAGTTCTTC.

The chain has TRBV4-2 and TRBJ1-1; no clear D gene. V was shortened by 2 bases and J by 3 bases, with 7 bases between the two germline ends. The V gene's germline CDR1 is LGHNA and CDR2 YNFKEQ. The CDR3 covers 13 residues. The CDR3 DNA follows: TGTGCCAGCAGCCAAAGTCCTGACACTGAAGCTTTCTTT. It yields the protein CASSQSPDTEAFF.

The chain has TRBV19 and TRBJ1-4; 8 bases fit TRBD1. V was pared by 6 bases and J by 3 bases, with 6 bases of the junction left unmatched. This CDR3 spans 15 amino acids. Looked up from germline, CDR1 is LNHDA and CDR2 is SQIVND (reference sequence). The CDR3 bases are TGTGCCAGTAGCCGTCTGACAGGGGCTAATGAAAAACTGTTTTTT. Residues: CASSRLTGANEKLFF. Together with reference TRBV19 and TRBJ1-4, the CDR3 gives the full variable domain: DGGITQSPKYLFRKEGQNVTLSCEQNLNHDAMYWYRQDPGQGLRLIYYSQIVNDFQKGDIAEGYSVSREKKESFPLTVTSAQKNPTAFYLCASSRLTGANEKLFFGSGTQLSVL.

The chain carries TRBV4-3 and TRBJ2-5; TRBD2 agrees at 12 bases. CDR1 and CDR2 (germline): LGHNA, YSLEER. CDR3 length: 15 amino acids. With V trimmed by 6 bases and J by 4 bases, 6 bases remained unmatched. CDR3 protein: CASSPSGRASETQYF. The DNA of the CDR3 is TGCGCCAGCAGTCCTAGCGGGAGGGCCTCAGAGACCCAGTACTTC.

The V gene is TRBV6-4, the J gene TRBJ1-2, with 12 positions matching TRBD1. The V gene's germline CDR1 is MRHNA and CDR2 SNTAGT. The CDR3 runs to 16 residues. The J segment lost 4 bases and the V segment lost 10 bases, leaving 13 bases of the junction unmatched. The DNA of the CDR3 is TGTGCCAACCCTCCGGGACAGGGGGCGATTGGCTATGGCTACACCTTC. Translating it yields CANPPGQGAIGYGYTF.

The chain couples TRBV2 to TRBJ2-5; 9 nucleotides match TRBD1. The CDR3 spans 15 residues. Trimming removed 1 base from V and 4 bases from J; junction bases left unmatched: 4. Looked up from germline, CDR1 is SNHLY and CDR2 is FYNNEI. As DNA, the CDR3 is TGTGCCAGCAGTGAAGAGGGGACAGGGTTAGAGACCCAGTACTTC. It yields the protein CASSEEGTGLETQYF.

The V call is TRBV18, the J call TRBJ1-6; D not certain. The CDR3 totals 15 residues. V shed 3 bases and J shed 7 bases, with 13 bases lying between them. Germline V lookup: CDR1 KGHSH, CDR2 LQKENI. The CDR3 reads CASSPLGRENSPLHF. The DNA for the CDR3 is TGTGCCAGCTCACCCCTTGGACGTGAAAATTCACCCCTCCACTTT.

This chain connects TRBV6-2 or TRBV6-3 to TRBJ2-1, with TRBD2 as a possible D gene (5 bases). This CDR3 is 16 amino acids long. Trimming stripped 0 bases from V and 5 bases from J, with 14 bases between. Germline V gives CDR1 MNHEY, CDR2 SVGEGT. In DNA, the CDR3 is TGTGCCAGCAGTTACTCGGCCCGGGAATTGAACAATGAGCAGTTCTTC. Translation gives CASSYSARELNNEQFF.